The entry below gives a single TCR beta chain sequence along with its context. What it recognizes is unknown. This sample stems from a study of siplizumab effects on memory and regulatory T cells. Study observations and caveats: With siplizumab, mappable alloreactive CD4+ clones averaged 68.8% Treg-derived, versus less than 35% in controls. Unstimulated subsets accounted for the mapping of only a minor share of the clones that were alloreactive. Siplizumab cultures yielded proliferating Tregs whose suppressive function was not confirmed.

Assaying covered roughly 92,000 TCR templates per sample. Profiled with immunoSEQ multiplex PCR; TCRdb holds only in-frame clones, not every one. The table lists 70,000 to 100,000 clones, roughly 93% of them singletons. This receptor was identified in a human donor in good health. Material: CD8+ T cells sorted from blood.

The CDR3 DNA is TGCAGCGTTGAACCCACAGACTACAATGAGCAGTTCTTC. Amino acid sequence: CSVEPTDYNEQFF. The genes are TRBV29-1 and TRBJ2-1, with D hard to call. This CDR3 is built from 13 residues. Germline V gene data show CDR1 as SQVTM and CDR2 as ANQGSEA. The V end was cut by 2 bases, the J end by 3 bases, with 8 bases between.